The 18 T cell receptor beta chains given below trace back to one sample, sequenced in a study of T cell repertoires in cytomegalovirus infection. TCRdb re-analysed the reads in MiXCR, keeping a single row per CDR3 protein. The data show over 150,000 distinct CDR3 sequences, about 15% seen once. Sequencing was carried out using CD8+ T cells from PBMCs. These receptor sequences come from a human donor in good health (CMV status not recorded). Some clones in this sample may be carry-over from other donors' samples.

The chain joins TRBV20-1 to TRBJ2-2; D unresolved. The CDR3 runs to 13 residues. V shed 5 bases and J shed 1 base, with 8 bases lying between them. Germline CDR1 DFQATT, CDR2 SNEGSKA (reference sequence). Here the CDR3 DNA reads TGCAGTGCTCCCGCAGAGAACACCGGGGAGCTGTTTTTT. This sequence encodes CSAPAENTGELFF.

This clonotype was found a few times. The rearrangement uses TRBV28 and TRBJ1-4; D call uncertain. V was trimmed by 1 base and J by 8 bases, leaving 14 bases between them. CDR1 is MDHEN and CDR2 is SYDVKM in the germline V gene. This CDR3 is built from 15 residues. The CDR3 coding sequence is TGTGCCAGCAGTTTATACCCCCCGACGGACGAAAAACTGTTTTTT. Its protein is CASSLYPPTDEKLFF.

This clonotype has only a few counts. The V and J genes are TRBV12-3 or TRBV12-4 and TRBJ1-2; D remains unclear. Trimming pared 7 bases from V and 0 bases from J, leaving 12 bases between. There are 14 residues in the CDR3. CDR3 in amino acids: CASNPGWTNYGYTF. Here the CDR3 DNA reads TGTGCCAGCAACCCCGGGTGGACTAACTATGGCTACACCTTC.

This clonotype was counted many times. The V gene is TRBV7-2, the J gene TRBJ1-1; 7 bases line up with TRBD1. Germline-derived CDR1 and CDR2 are SGHTA and FQGNSA. The CDR3 sequence is 15 residues long. V lost 1 base to trimming and J lost 3 bases; unmatched junction nucleotides: 5. The CDR3 DNA reads as TGTGCCAGCAGCTTAGACAGGGGATGGGACACTGAAGCTTTCTTT. Its translation: CASSLDRGWDTEAFF.

This clonotype was observed a handful of times. The chain links TRBV7-9 to TRBJ2-2; D gene ambiguous. CDR1 SEHNR and CDR2 FQNEAQ come from the germline V gene (reference sequence). The CDR3 totals 16 residues. Trimming took off 1 base at V and 3 bases at J, with 12 bases between the two ends. CDR3 in DNA: TGTGCCAGCAGCTTAGAAGGAAGCCGATACACCGGGGAGCTGTTTTTT. Its translation is CASSLEGSRYTGELFF.

The rearrangement joins TRBV4-1 to TRBJ2-2; no reliable D call. This CDR3 has 15 amino acids. Germline loops: CDR1 MGHRA, CDR2 YSYEKL. V lost 0 bases, J lost 3 bases, and 8 bases lay in between. The CDR3 nucleotides read TGCGCCAGCAGCCAAGAGGTCCTGTACACCGGGGAGCTGTTTTTT. The encoded protein is CASSQEVLYTGELFF.

The chain carries TRBV12-3 or TRBV12-4 and TRBJ2-7, with no clear D. The CDR3 contains 13 residues. V was clipped by 3 bases and J by 4 bases, with 10 bases between them. The CDR3 loop is CASSLGTLYEQYF. The CDR3 DNA reads as TGTGCCAGCAGTTTGGGAACCCTGTACGAGCAGTACTTC.

The rearrangement links TRBV7-9 to TRBJ1-1; D unresolved. Germline CDR1 reads SEHNR; CDR2 reads FQNEAQ (reference sequence). Trimming shortened V by 5 bases and J by 0 bases, and 13 bases separated the two germline ends. This CDR3 region has 15 residues. The CDR3, as DNA: TGTGCCAGCAGCCCCGGTGGTACCCTGAACACTGAAGCTTTCTTT. This sequence encodes CASSPGGTLNTEAFF. Drawing the rest from reference TRBV7-9 and TRBJ1-1, the complete variable domain is DTGVSQNPRHKITKRGQNVTFRCDPISEHNRLYWYRQTLGQGPEFLTYFQNEAQLEKSRLLSDRFSAERPKGSFSTLEIQRTEQGDSAMYLCASSPGGTLNTEAFFGQGTRLTVV.

The chain uses TRBV28 and TRBJ2-1; no firm D call. Germline V gene lookup returns CDR1 MDHEN and CDR2 SYDVKM. V dropped 3 bases and J dropped 1 base, with 7 bases sitting between them. The CDR3 has 14 residues. The CDR3 nucleotides are TGTGCCAGCAGTTTGGAAGTGTCCTACAATGAGCAGTTCTTC. This sequence encodes CASSLEVSYNEQFF.

This sequence joins TRBV2 and TRBJ1-6; a possible D gene is TRBD1 (6 bases). V gave up 0 bases and J gave up 7 bases, with 16 bases separating them. Germline V lookup: CDR1 SNHLY, CDR2 FYNNEI. This CDR3 has 17 residues. The CDR3 DNA follows: TGTGCCAGCAGTGAAGCGCCATCAGGGGATGAGAATTCACCCCTCCACTTT. Translation gives CASSEAPSGDENSPLHF.

V gene TRBV29-1 combines with J gene TRBJ1-2, with 8 bases fitting TRBD1. The length of the CDR3 is 15 residues. Germline V gene lookup returns CDR1 SQVTM and CDR2 ANQGSEA. J was trimmed by 4 bases and V by 2 bases; bases with no gene match: 9. This CDR3 reads CSVEPEQGGLYGYTF. In DNA form, the CDR3 reads TGCAGCGTTGAACCGGAACAGGGGGGACTCTATGGCTACACCTTC.

This clonotype was seen at least ten times. J is TRBJ2-3 and V is TRBV12-3 or TRBV12-4; weak D call: TRBD1 (6 bases). V dropped 0 bases and J dropped 0 bases, with 7 bases sitting between them. CDR3 size: 15 residues. CDR3: CASSLARGSTDTQYF. For the CDR3, the DNA is TGTGCCAGCAGTTTAGCAAGGGGGAGCACAGATACGCAGTATTTT.

This clonotype has just a few counts. Mismatch with germline at one junction end may stem from a read error. The chain couples TRBV20-1 to TRBJ2-2; D is unclear. This CDR3 region has 14 residues. Looked up from germline, CDR1 is DFQATT and CDR2 is SNEGSKA (reference sequence). The chain's CDR3 is CSARANWNAGELFF. CDR3 in DNA: TGCAGTGCTAGGGCCAACTGGAACGCCGGGGAGCTGTTTTTT.

This clonotype was recorded at least ten times. The V and J genes are TRBV7-2 and TRBJ2-3, with 8 nucleotides matching TRBD2. CDR3 length: 17 amino acids. The germline V gene encodes CDR1 SGHTA and CDR2 FQGNSA. V lost 0 bases and J lost 2; bases outside the gene matches: 7. The CDR3 sequence is CASSLAASGRSTDTQYF. The CDR3 nucleotides are TGTGCCAGCAGCTTAGCCGCTAGCGGGCGATCCACAGATACGCAGTATTTT. Looking up the rest from reference TRBV7-2 and TRBJ2-3 gives the full variable domain: GAGVSQSPSNKVTEKGKDVELRCDPISGHTALYWYRQSLGQGLEFLIYFQGNSAPDKSGLPSDRFSAERTGGSVSTLTIQRTQQEDSAVYLCASSLAASGRSTDTQYFGPGTRLTVL.

The table lists this clonotype with a few counts. The rearrangement links TRBV27 to TRBJ2-3; D not certain. The CDR3 has 12 amino acids. Germline V gene sequence: CDR1 MNHEY, CDR2 SMNVEV (reference sequence). Trimming cost V 5 bases and J 6 bases, with 9 bases left between them. CDR3 amino acids: CASSALADTQYF. The DNA for the CDR3 is TGTGCCAGCAGTGCCCTCGCGGATACGCAGTATTTT.

J is TRBJ1-1 and V is TRBV11-3, with 7 bases that match TRBD1. V was pared by 0 bases and J by 0 bases, with 7 bases of the junction left unmatched. This CDR3 has 17 residues. Germline lookup yields CDR1 SGHNT and CDR2 YENEEA. The CDR3 DNA is TGTGCCAGCAGCTTAGAAAGACAGGGAACCCTGAACACTGAAGCTTTCTTT. Amino acid sequence: CASSLERQGTLNTEAFF. Full variable domain (remainder filled in from reference TRBV11-3 and TRBJ1-1): EAGVVQSPRYKIIEKKQPVAFWCNPISGHNTLYWYLQNLGQGPELLIRYENEEAVDDSQLPKDRFSAERLKGVDSTLKIQPAELGDSAVYLCASSLERQGTLNTEAFFGQGTRLTVV.

The chain recombines TRBV20-1 with TRBJ2-2, with D perhaps given as TRBD1 or TRBD2 (5 bases each). V gave up 2 bases and J gave up 4 bases, with 20 bases separating them. Germline V gene data show CDR1 as DFQATT and CDR2 as SNEGSKA (reference sequence). The CDR3 sequence is 17 residues long. In DNA form, the CDR3 reads TGCAGTGCTAGACAAACGGGGCCAGGGATCGGCACCGGGGAGCTGTTTTTT. Protein product: CSARQTGPGIGTGELFF.

The J gene is TRBJ2-1, the V gene TRBV15; 16 bases are a match to TRBD2. This CDR3 is built from 18 residues. Germline CDR1 and CDR2: LNHNV and YYDKDF (reference sequence). V dropped 2 bases and J dropped 6; count of bases not matched to a gene: 7. The CDR3 here is CATSRPPGLAGGLNEQFF. The CDR3 coding sequence is TGTGCCACCAGCAGACCTCCGGGACTAGCGGGGGGGCTCAATGAGCAGTTCTTC.